This passage covers 13 T cell receptor beta chains from one sample sequenced in a study of blood T cell repertoires in COVID-19. Clones were sequenced by immunoSEQ multiplex PCR, and TCRdb holds only the in-frame ones, with some missing. Among fewer than 100,000 clones listed, around nine tenths were seen once. The sequenced sample consisted of peripheral blood. These receptor sequences come from a man in his fifties or sixties with acute or convalescent COVID-19.

This clone was found a few times. The rearrangement links TRBV2 to TRBJ2-5, with D perhaps TRBD2 (5 bases). The V end was cut by 8 bases, the J end by 3 bases, with 19 bases between. Germline V CDR1 and CDR2: SNHLY, FYNNEI. This CDR3 region has 15 residues. The CDR3 sequence is CASRLDFPEKETQYF. The CDR3 nucleotides are TGTGCCAGCCGTCTGGACTTCCCTGAGAAAGAGACCCAGTACTTC.

V gene TRBV30 combines with J gene TRBJ2-7, with D possibly being TRBD2 (6 bases). V was clipped by 2 bases and J by 0 bases, with 11 bases between them. This CDR3 has 14 amino acids. Germline CDR1 and CDR2: GTSNPN and SVGIG (reference sequence). The CDR3 loop reads CAWSSSASSYEQYF. CDR3 DNA: TGTGCCTGGAGTTCTAGCGCAAGCTCCTACGAGCAGTACTTC.

The CDR3 sequence is CASSVTAGANVLTF. CDR3 DNA: TGTGCCAGCAGCGTTACTGCTGGGGCCAACGTCCTGACTTTC. The chain has TRBV9 and TRBJ2-6; D unclear. Germline V gene sequence: CDR1 SGDLS, CDR2 YYNGEE. This CDR3 has 14 residues. Trimming took off 2 bases at V and 2 bases at J, with 5 bases between the two ends.

This chain links TRBV2 with TRBJ1-5, with 9 bases that match TRBD1. CDR3 size: 14 residues. J lost 5 bases, V lost 6 bases, and 5 bases had no gene match. Germline CDR1 is SNHLY and CDR2 is FYNNEI. CDR3 bases: TGTGCCAGCAGCGGGACAGGGAGGTATCAGCCCCAGCATTTT. Its translation: CASSGTGRYQPQHF.

The chain joins TRBV19 to TRBJ2-3; a weak D match, TRBD2 (6 bases). V gave up 1 base and J gave up 2 bases, with 16 bases separating them. Germline CDR1 reads LNHDA; CDR2 reads SQIVND (reference sequence). This CDR3 spans 17 amino acids. CDR3: CASSIASGGVLTDTQYF. The DNA for the CDR3 is TGTGCCAGTAGTATAGCTTCGGGCGGGGTGCTCACAGATACGCAGTATTTT.

This chain uses TRBV12-5 with TRBJ2-3; 7 bases map to TRBD2. J lost 2 bases, V lost 1 base, and 6 bases had no gene match. The CDR3 totals 16 residues. CDR1 is LGHNT and CDR2 is FRNRAP in the germline V gene. CDR3 in amino acids: CASGLGAGLDTDTQYF. CDR3 sequence (DNA): TGTGCTAGTGGTTTGGGAGCGGGATTGGACACAGATACGCAGTATTTT.

The CDR3 region is CAWSGGWLAGVFYF. The CDR3 nucleotides read TGTGCCTGGAGTGGGGGCTGGCTAGCGGGAGTCTTTTACTTC. The chain is built from TRBV30 and TRBJ2-7; 10 nucleotides match TRBD2. Germline trimming cut 1 base from V and 13 bases from J; bases unmatched to any gene: 13. Germline CDR1 is GTSNPN and CDR2 is SVGIG (reference sequence). There are 14 residues in the CDR3. The complete variable domain, with remaining parts taken from reference TRBV30 and TRBJ2-7, reads SQTIHQWPATLVQPVGSPLSLECTVEGTSNPNLYWYRQAAGRGLQLLFYSVGIGQISSEVPQNLSASRPQDRQFILSSKKLLLSDSGFYLCAWSGGWLAGVFYFGPGTRLTVT.

The chain has TRBV18 and TRBJ2-3, with D possibly being TRBD1 (5 bases). Trimming removed 3 bases from V and 4 bases from J, with 14 bases in between. Per the germline V gene, CDR1 is KGHSH and CDR2 is LQKENI. This CDR3 is built from 15 residues. The CDR3 here is CASSPTQGIADTQYF. CDR3 nucleotide sequence: TGTGCCAGCTCACCGACCCAGGGAATCGCAGATACGCAGTATTTT.

The V and J genes are TRBV12-3 or TRBV12-4 and TRBJ2-7; TRBD1 aligns across 7 bases. After removal of 6 bases from V and 3 bases from J, the junction contained 5 bases not matched to a gene. CDR3 length: 13 residues. The CDR3 region is CASRDRDSYEQYF. DNA of the CDR3: TGTGCCAGCAGAGACCGGGACAGCTACGAGCAGTACTTC.

This clone was detected only once. The chain is built from TRBV5-1 and TRBJ2-1, with TRBD2 identical over 12 bases. Germline trimming cut 3 bases from V and 6 bases from J; bases unmatched to any gene: 7. The CDR3 loop spans 16 amino acids. CDR1 is SGHRS and CDR2 is YFSETQ in the germline V gene. The CDR3 nucleotides read TGCGCCAGCAGCTCTAGCGGGAGGGCCTTTAGCAATGAGCAGTTCTTC. Translating gives CASSSSGRAFSNEQFF. Based on the CDR3 plus reference TRBV5-1 and TRBJ2-1, the full variable domain is KAGVTQTPRYLIKTRGQQVTLSCSPISGHRSVSWYQQTPGQGLQFLFEYFSETQRNKGNFPGRFSGRQFSNSRSEMNVSTLELGDSALYLCASSSSGRAFSNEQFFGPGTRLTVL.

The chain has TRBV7-3 and TRBJ2-3; 7 bases match TRBD2. The germline gives CDR1 SGHTA, CDR2 FQGTGA. This CDR3 is built from 16 residues. After removal of 5 bases from V and 0 bases from J, the junction contained 8 bases not matched to a gene. CDR3 loop: CASSRDGGGSTDTQYF. CDR3 in DNA: TGTGCCAGCAGCAGGGATGGCGGGGGTAGCACAGATACGCAGTATTTT.

The chain uses TRBV4-1 and TRBJ1-2, with a weak D call TRBD1 (6 bases). CDR3 length: 15 amino acids. Germline CDR1 MGHRA, CDR2 YSYEKL. With 3 bases removed from V and 8 bases from J, the gap between germline ends came to 19 bases. CDR3 in DNA: TGCGCCAGCAGCCATCCACTCACAGGGTATCGAGGCTACACCTTC. It codes for CASSHPLTGYRGYTF.

Concerning this clone: The same CDR3 can be traced to other DNA sequences in this sample. The V gene is TRBV12-3 or TRBV12-4, the J gene TRBJ1-1; D unclear. V gave up 7 bases and J gave up 2 bases, with 11 bases separating them. The CDR3 length is 13 residues. CDR3: CASTRHENTEAFF. The DNA for the CDR3 is TGTGCCAGCACCCGACATGAAAACACTGAAGCTTTCTTT.